The clone carrying this T cell receptor beta chain was counted only a few times. Its antigen is unidentified. The library protocol tagged each TCR cDNA with a unique molecular identifier. TCRdb called the 5' RACE reads again in MiXCR, with one record for every CDR3 protein. The data hold tens of thousands of distinct CDR3 sequences, with about an eighth observed a single time. These data are taken from a study of spatial heterogeneity in lung cancer. At the level of the study: More beta-chain than alpha-chain sequences were consistently detected.

The CDR3 spans 13 residues. Germline V lookup: CDR1 SGHTA, CDR2 FQGNSA. V was shortened by 5 bases and J by 1 base, with 8 bases between the two germline ends. This sample's time point: sample taken at primary tumor resection. No cell sorting; template was whole RNA from tumor, lung tissue or PBMC. Study observations and caveats: Follow-up blood showed ubiquitous expanded tumor TCRs less than blood at resection did.

J is TRBJ1-1 and V is TRBV7-2, with D unclear. The sample consisted of PBMCs, taken at surgery. This receptor was identified in a male donor with early-stage non-small cell lung cancer. The CDR3 region has the DNA TGTGCCAGCAGCAGGGTCCCGAACACTGAAGCTTTCTTT. This gives the protein CASSRVPNTEAFF.